The clone carrying this TCR beta chain was counted ten times or more. Its antigen remains unidentified. Documented time point: longitudinal time-point 2. This sample stems from a study of neurological immune-mediated disorders. This CDR3 comprises 18 residues. Germline lookup yields CDR1 SGHRS and CDR2 YFSETQ. The germline V and J ends were trimmed by 1 base and 3 bases, with 19 bases remaining between them. Study observations and caveats: Expansion of TCR clones was greatest in HTLV-1-associated myelopathy and smallest in multiple sclerosis, where it fell below that of healthy controls. None of the CDR3 amino acid sequences in expanded clones turned up in more than one subject, which points to private repertoires in all groups.

cDNA synthesis was performed by 5'RACE with 10-nucleotide random UMIs. In every sequencing run, more than 200 million TCR-beta sequences were generated from 15-18 subjects. In TCRdb, the 5' RACE reads were re-called with MiXCR into one record per CDR3 protein. The sample includes 84,000 or so distinct CDR3 sequences, under 15% of them seen just once. The material sequenced was PBMCs. The TCR originated in a female donor with HTLV-1-associated myelopathy (HAM/TSP). The V call is TRBV5-1, the J call TRBJ2-2; D might be TRBD1 (5 bases). CDR3 sequence (DNA): TGCGCCAGCAGCTTGAGGTCGGTGGGCAGGGCCGACACCGGGGAGCTGTTTTTT. Its translation is CASSLRSVGRADTGELFF.